The entry below describes one TCR beta chain. CDR1 and CDR2 (germline): SGHAT, FQDESV (reference sequence). The CDR3 runs to 14 residues. Trimming removed 5 bases from V and 8 bases from J, with 13 bases in between. These data are taken from a study of T cell responses to AZD1222 COVID-19 vaccine. Study-level information: Whether given at about 4 or about 12 weeks, second doses were pooled.

The assay was immunoSEQ multiplex PCR, and TCRdb's table has in-frame clones only and misses some. The data show 110,000 to 150,000 clones, less than 95% seen once. The source of this sequence is an adult in good health. The sample was peripheral blood, taken on day 0 of AZD1222 vaccination. The chain couples TRBV11-1 to TRBJ1-6, with D maybe TRBD1 (6 bases). The CDR3 protein is CASSVNPGDSPLHF. CDR3 DNA sequence: TGTGCCAGCAGCGTTAACCCAGGGGATTCACCCCTCCACTTT.